These 14 T cell receptor beta chains came from one sample sequenced in a study of cytomegalovirus exposure and HLA in healthy donors. The PCR contained 60 Vbeta and 13 Jbeta primers. Using immunoSEQ multiplex PCR, the repertoire was profiled, and TCRdb retains in-frame clones only, with some absent. This sample carries 200,000 or so clones, about 75% of them seen once, and the ten largest clones take under 2%. Sequencing used PBMCs. All receptors come from a man aged 18 to 29 in good health and CMV-seronegative.

J is TRBJ2-3 and V is TRBV7-8; 7 bases agree with TRBD2. The germline V gene encodes CDR1 SGHVS and CDR2 FQNEAQ. The V gene end was trimmed by 1 base and the J gene end by 1 base; junction bases not matched to a gene: 2. CDR3 length: 15 residues. The CDR3 loop is CASSLGGRGTDTQYF. The CDR3 DNA is TGTGCCAGCAGCTTAGGCGGGAGAGGCACAGATACGCAGTATTTT.

CDR3 in DNA: TGTGCCAGCAGTTACCAAGGGGGCACCTATGGCTACACCTTC. Its protein product is CASSYQGGTYGYTF. This sequence joins TRBV6-5 and TRBJ1-2, with 7 bases identical to TRBD1. This CDR3 region has 14 residues. Trimming cost V 2 bases and J 4 bases; bases outside gene matches: 4. Germline V lookup: CDR1 MNHEY, CDR2 SVGAGI.

The V and J genes are TRBV5-1 and TRBJ1-1; D possibly corresponds to TRBD1 (5 bases). This CDR3 spans 14 amino acids. Trimming shortened V by 1 base and J by 6 bases, and 13 bases separated the two germline ends. From germline, CDR1 is SGHRS and CDR2 YFSETQ. The CDR3 is CASSLKGQVSEAFF. The CDR3 coding sequence is TGCGCCAGCAGCTTGAAGGGGCAGGTGTCTGAAGCTTTCTTT.

This clone is a singleton in its sample. The rearrangement links TRBV5-5 to TRBJ1-6; 7 bases agree with TRBD1. The V gene's germline CDR1 is SGHKS and CDR2 YYEKEE (reference sequence). V was pared by 4 bases and J by 6 bases, with 16 bases of the junction left unmatched. The CDR3 extends over 18 amino acids. Here the CDR3 reads CASSRRTTGDQSNSPLHF. The CDR3 DNA follows: TGTGCCAGCAGCAGACGGACCACAGGGGACCAAAGTAATTCACCCCTCCACTTT.

The genes are TRBV27 and TRBJ2-4; the match to TRBD2 covers 8 bases. Germline CDR1 and CDR2: MNHEY and SMNVEV (reference sequence). The CDR3 has 21 amino acids. The V and J ends lost 6 bases and 3 bases, in that order; junction bases with no gene match: 25. CDR3 DNA: TGTGCCAGCAGACCGAAATCATTCCGGGGGGGCCTTCAAATGGACAAAAACATTCAGTACTTC. Residues: CASRPKSFRGGLQMDKNIQYF.

The chain joins TRBV9 to TRBJ2-3; 7 nucleotides line up with TRBD1. Trimming removed 4 bases from V and 2 bases from J; junction bases left unmatched: 4. This CDR3 is built from 14 residues. CDR1 is SGDLS and CDR2 is YYNGEE in the germline V gene. This chain's CDR3 is CASSSGQVTDTQYF. The CDR3 DNA is TGTGCCAGCAGCTCCGGACAGGTCACAGATACGCAGTATTTT.

This chain joins TRBV11-2 and TRBJ2-3, with 7 bases fitting TRBD2. The CDR3 sequence is 15 residues long. Germline lookup yields CDR1 SGHAT and CDR2 FQNNGV. The ends lost 4 bases at V and 1 base at J; junction bases unmatched: 5. The CDR3 sequence: CASSSTSVGTDTQYF. In DNA form, the CDR3 reads TGTGCCAGCAGCTCTACTAGCGTAGGCACAGATACGCAGTATTTT.

The CDR3 DNA reads as TGTGCCAGCAGTGAAGTCGGTACGAACGAGCAGTACTTC. Translated, it gives CASSEVGTNEQYF. The rearrangement uses TRBV2 and TRBJ2-7, with D hard to call. There are 13 residues in the CDR3. Trimming took 1 base from V and 5 from J, leaving 9 bases between them. Germline-derived CDR1 and CDR2 are SNHLY and FYNNEI.

The chain joins TRBV7-9 to TRBJ2-7, with a weak D call TRBD2 (5 bases). Trimming pared 2 bases from V and 0 bases from J, leaving 8 bases between. The CDR3 has 14 residues. Germline-derived CDR1 and CDR2 are SEHNR and FQNEAQ (reference sequence). DNA for the CDR3: TGTGCCAGCAGCTTAAGCGGAGGCTCCTACGAGCAGTACTTC. Protein product: CASSLSGGSYEQYF.

The chain uses TRBV5-4 and TRBJ2-3; TRBD2 agrees at 13 bases. Per germline, CDR1 SGHNT and CDR2 YYREEE (reference sequence). The V gene end was trimmed by 0 bases and the J gene end by 10 bases; junction bases not matched to a gene: 2. The CDR3 contains 14 residues. CDR3 DNA sequence: TGTGCCAGCAGCTTGGGACTAGCGGGGGGACCGCAGTATTTT. It translates to CASSLGLAGGPQYF.

This clone has just a few counts. V gene TRBV7-2 combines with J gene TRBJ1-1, with D unclear. The CDR3 runs to 12 residues. Germline lookup yields CDR1 SGHTA and CDR2 FQGNSA. V shed 0 bases and J shed 11 bases, with 10 bases lying between them. CDR3 in amino acids: CASSLASPRAFF. The DNA of the CDR3 is TGTGCCAGCAGCTTAGCATCCCCCCGGGCTTTCTTT.

J is TRBJ2-7 and V is TRBV10-3; D unresolved. The CDR3 extends over 11 amino acids. Germline V gene data show CDR1 as ENHRY and CDR2 as SYGVKD. The V end lost 8 bases, the J end lost 1 base, and 6 bases lay between the germline ends. CDR3 sequence reads: CAIGASYEQYF. The DNA for the CDR3 is TGTGCCATCGGAGCATCCTACGAGCAGTACTTC.

This clone has just a few counts. The chain recombines TRBV7-2 with TRBJ1-1, with a possible D match to TRBD1 (6 bases). The V gene lost 5 bases and the J gene lost 1 base, with 20 bases spanning the gap. There are 17 residues in the CDR3. Germline V lookup: CDR1 SGHTA, CDR2 FQGNSA. The CDR3: CASSPLRGGLRNTEAFF. CDR3 coding DNA: TGTGCCAGCAGCCCATTAAGGGGGGGCTTGAGGAACACTGAAGCTTTCTTT.

This clone was detected only a few times. The chain joins TRBV28 to TRBJ1-2; no definite D call. The CDR3 totals 12 residues. V gave up 3 bases and J gave up 4 bases, with 6 bases separating them. From germline, CDR1 is MDHEN and CDR2 SYDVKM. The CDR3 nucleotides are TGTGCCAGCAGTTTCCGTTCCTATGGCTACACCTTC. It yields the protein CASSFRSYGYTF.